The TCR beta chain described here comes from a study of CD8 T cells in ankylosing spondylitis. Study-wide points: In synovial fluid and blood from reactive arthritis, some motif variants were previously reported. Within matched ankylosing spondylitis synovial fluid, disease-linked clones were reportedly significantly enriched. It appeared that ankylosing spondylitis blood was characterized by a TCR beta motif of under ten highly homologous variants.

The TCR beta libraries were generated through quantitative 5'-RACE incorporating molecular barcodes. TCRdb re-called the 5' RACE reads through MiXCR, storing one row per CDR3 protein. The data show under 850,000 distinct CDR3 sequences, 15% to 20% seen once. About this clonotype: What it binds is not known.

The CDR3 totals 17 residues. Germline V gene sequence: CDR1 MNHNS, CDR2 SASEGT. The J segment lost 4 bases and the V segment lost 2 bases, leaving 7 bases of the junction unmatched. Sequencing used blood, either unsorted or a sorted T cell fraction (not recorded which). This receptor was obtained from a male donor with ankylosing spondylitis. The chain couples TRBV6-1 to TRBJ2-6; 8 bases align to TRBD1. The CDR3 DNA reads TGTGCCAGCAGTGAACGGCCAGGGGGCTTCGGGGCCAACGTCCTGACTTTC. The encoded protein is CASSERPGGFGANVLTF.